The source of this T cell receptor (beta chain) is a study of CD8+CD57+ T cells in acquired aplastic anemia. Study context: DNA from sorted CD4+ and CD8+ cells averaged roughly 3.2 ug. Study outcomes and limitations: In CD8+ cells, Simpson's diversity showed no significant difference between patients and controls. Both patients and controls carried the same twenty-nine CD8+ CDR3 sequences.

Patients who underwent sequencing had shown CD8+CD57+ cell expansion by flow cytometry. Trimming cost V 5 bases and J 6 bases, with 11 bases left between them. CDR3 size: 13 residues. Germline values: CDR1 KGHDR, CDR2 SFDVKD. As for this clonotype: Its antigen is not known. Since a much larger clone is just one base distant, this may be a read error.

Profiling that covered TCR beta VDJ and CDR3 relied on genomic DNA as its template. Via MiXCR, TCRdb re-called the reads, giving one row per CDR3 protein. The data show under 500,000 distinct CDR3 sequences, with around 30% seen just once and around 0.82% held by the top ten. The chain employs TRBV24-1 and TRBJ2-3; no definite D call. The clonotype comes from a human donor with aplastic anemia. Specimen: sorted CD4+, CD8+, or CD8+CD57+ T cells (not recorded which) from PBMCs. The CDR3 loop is CATSVSRKDTQYF. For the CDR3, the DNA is TGTGCCACCAGTGTTAGTAGAAAGGATACGCAGTATTTT.